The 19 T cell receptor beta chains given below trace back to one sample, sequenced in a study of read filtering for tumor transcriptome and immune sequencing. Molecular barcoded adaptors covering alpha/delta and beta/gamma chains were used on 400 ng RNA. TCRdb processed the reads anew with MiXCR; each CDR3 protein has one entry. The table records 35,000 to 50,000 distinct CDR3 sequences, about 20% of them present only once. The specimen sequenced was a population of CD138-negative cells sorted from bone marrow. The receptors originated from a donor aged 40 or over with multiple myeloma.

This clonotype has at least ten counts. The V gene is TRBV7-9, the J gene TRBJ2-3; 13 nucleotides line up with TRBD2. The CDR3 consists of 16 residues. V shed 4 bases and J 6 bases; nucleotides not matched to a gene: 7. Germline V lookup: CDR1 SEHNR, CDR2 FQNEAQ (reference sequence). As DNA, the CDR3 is TGTGCCAGCAGCTCGACTAGCGGGAGGTCAGGGGATACGCAGTATTTT. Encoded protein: CASSSTSGRSGDTQYF. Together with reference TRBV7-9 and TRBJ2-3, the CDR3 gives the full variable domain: DTGVSQNPRHKITKRGQNVTFRCDPISEHNRLYWYRQTLGQGPEFLTYFQNEAQLEKSRLLSDRFSAERPKGSFSTLEIQRTEQGDSAMYLCASSSTSGRSGDTQYFGPGTRLTVL.

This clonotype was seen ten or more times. The CDR3 is CSVEAIGSSVEQFF. The DNA for the CDR3 is TGCAGCGTTGAAGCTATTGGCTCATCGGTTGAGCAGTTCTTC. The V gene is TRBV29-1, the J gene TRBJ2-1; D remains unclear. Per the germline V gene, CDR1 is SQVTM and CDR2 is ANQGSEA. The CDR3 has 14 residues. V was clipped by 1 base and J by 9 bases, with 16 bases between them.

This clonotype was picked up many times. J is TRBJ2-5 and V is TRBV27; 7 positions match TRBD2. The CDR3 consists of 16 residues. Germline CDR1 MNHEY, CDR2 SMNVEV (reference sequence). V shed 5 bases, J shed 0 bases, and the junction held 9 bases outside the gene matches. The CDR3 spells CASSPLGLPHQETQYF. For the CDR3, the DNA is TGTGCCAGCAGTCCACTGGGACTACCTCACCAAGAGACCCAGTACTTC.

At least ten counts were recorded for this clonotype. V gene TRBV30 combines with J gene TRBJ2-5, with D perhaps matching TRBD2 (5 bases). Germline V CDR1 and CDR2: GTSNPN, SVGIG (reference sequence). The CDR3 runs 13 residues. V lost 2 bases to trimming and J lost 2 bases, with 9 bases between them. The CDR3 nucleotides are TGTGCCTGGAGTCGGAGCGGACAAGAGACCCAGTACTTC. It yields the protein CAWSRSGQETQYF.

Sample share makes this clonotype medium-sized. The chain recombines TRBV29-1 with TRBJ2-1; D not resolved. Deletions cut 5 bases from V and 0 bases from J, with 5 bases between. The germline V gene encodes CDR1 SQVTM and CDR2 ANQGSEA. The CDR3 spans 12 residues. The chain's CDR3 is CSVRSSYNEQFF. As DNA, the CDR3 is TGCAGCGTTCGTAGCTCCTACAATGAGCAGTTCTTC.

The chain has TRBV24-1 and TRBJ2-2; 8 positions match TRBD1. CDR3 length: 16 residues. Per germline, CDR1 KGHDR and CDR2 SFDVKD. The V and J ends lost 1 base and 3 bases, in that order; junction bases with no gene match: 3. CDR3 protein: CATSDFGRGHTGELFF. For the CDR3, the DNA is TGTGCCACCAGTGATTTTGGCAGGGGGCACACCGGGGAGCTGTTTTTT.

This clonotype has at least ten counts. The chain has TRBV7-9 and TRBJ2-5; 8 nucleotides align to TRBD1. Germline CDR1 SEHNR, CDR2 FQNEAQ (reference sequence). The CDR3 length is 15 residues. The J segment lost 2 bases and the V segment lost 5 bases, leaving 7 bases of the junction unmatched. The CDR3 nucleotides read TGTGCCAGCAGCCTCGGACAGGGAAGTCAAGAGACCCAGTACTTC. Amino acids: CASSLGQGSQETQYF.

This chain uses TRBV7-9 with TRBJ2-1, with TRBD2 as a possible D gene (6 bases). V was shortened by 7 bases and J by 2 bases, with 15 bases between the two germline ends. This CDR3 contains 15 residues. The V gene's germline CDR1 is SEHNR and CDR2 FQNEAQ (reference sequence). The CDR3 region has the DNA TGTGCCAGCAACAAGCTATCGGGAGCCTACAATGAGCAGTTCTTC. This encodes CASNKLSGAYNEQFF. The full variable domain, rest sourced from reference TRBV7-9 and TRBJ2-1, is DTGVSQNPRHKITKRGQNVTFRCDPISEHNRLYWYRQTLGQGPEFLTYFQNEAQLEKSRLLSDRFSAERPKGSFSTLEIQRTEQGDSAMYLCASNKLSGAYNEQFFGPGTRLTVL.

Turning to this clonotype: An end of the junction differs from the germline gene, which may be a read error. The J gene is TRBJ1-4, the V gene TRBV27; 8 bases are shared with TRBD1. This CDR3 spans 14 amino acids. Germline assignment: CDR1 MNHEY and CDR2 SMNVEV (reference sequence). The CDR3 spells CASRGQGSNDKLFF. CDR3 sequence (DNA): TGCGCCAGCAGAGGACAGGGAAGTAATGATAAACTGTTTTTT.

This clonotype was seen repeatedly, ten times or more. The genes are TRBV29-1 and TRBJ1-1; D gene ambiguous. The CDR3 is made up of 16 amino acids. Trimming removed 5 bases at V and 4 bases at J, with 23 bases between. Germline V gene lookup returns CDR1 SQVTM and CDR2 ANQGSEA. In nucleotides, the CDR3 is TGCAGCGTTTGGGTTGTGTCGAGGCGACGGTCCACTGAAGCTTTCTTT. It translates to CSVWVVSRRRSTEAFF. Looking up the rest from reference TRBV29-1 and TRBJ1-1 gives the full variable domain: SAVISQKPSRDICQRGTSLTIQCQVDSQVTMMFWYRQQPGQSLTLIATANQGSEATYESGFVIDKFPISRPNLTFSTLTVSNMSPEDSSIYLCSVWVVSRRRSTEAFFGQGTRLTVV.

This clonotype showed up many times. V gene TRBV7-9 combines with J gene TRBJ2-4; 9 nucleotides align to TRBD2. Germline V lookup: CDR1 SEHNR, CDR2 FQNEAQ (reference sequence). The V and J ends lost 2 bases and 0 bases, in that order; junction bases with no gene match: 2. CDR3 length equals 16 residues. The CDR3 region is CASSLLAGVAKNIQYF. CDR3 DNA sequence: TGTGCCAGCAGCTTATTAGCGGGGGTAGCCAAAAACATTCAGTACTTC.

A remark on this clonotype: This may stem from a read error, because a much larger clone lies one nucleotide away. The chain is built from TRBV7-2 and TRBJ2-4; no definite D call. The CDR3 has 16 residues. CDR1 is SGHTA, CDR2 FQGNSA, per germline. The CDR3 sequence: CASSLEPRKAKNIKYF. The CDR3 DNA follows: TGTGCCAGCAGCTTAGAGCCACGAAAAGCCAAAAACATTAAGTACTTC.

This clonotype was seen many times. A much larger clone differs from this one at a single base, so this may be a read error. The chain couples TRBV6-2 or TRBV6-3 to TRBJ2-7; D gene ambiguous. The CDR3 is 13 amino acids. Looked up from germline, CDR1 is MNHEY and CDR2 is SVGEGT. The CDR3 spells CASSPQILYERYF. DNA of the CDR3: TGTGCCAGCAGTCCCCAGATCCTCTACGAGCGGTACTTC.

The CDR3 DNA reads as TGTGCCAGCAGTGAAAACCCGGGACAGGAGTTTAACTATGGCTACACCTTC. Its translation: CASSENPGQEFNYGYTF. The chain links TRBV6-1 to TRBJ1-2; 8 bases line up with TRBD1. V lost 2 bases, J lost 1 base, and 9 bases stayed unmatched. CDR1 and CDR2 (germline): MNHNS, SASEGT. This CDR3 has 17 amino acids.

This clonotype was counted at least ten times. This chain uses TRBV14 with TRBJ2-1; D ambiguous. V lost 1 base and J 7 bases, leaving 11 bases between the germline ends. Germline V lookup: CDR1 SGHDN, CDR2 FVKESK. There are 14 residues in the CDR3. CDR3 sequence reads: CASSQGLFPNEQFF. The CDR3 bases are TGTGCCAGCAGCCAAGGACTTTTCCCTAATGAGCAGTTCTTC.

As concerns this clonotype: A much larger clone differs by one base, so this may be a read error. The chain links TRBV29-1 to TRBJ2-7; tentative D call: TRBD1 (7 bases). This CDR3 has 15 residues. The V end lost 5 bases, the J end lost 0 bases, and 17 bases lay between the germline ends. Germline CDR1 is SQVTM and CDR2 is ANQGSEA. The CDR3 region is CSVTSGGTVSYEQYF. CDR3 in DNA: TGCAGCGTTACCTCAGGGGGGACAGTCTCCTACGAGCAGTACTTC.

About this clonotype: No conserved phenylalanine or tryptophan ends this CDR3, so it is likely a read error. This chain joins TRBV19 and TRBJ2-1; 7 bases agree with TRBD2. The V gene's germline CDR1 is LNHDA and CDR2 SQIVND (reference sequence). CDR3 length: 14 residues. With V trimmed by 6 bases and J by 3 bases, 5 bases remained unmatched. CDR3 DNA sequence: TGTGCCAGTAGGGAGGCGGGAGACTACAATGAGCAGTTCCTC. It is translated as CASREAGDYNEQFL.

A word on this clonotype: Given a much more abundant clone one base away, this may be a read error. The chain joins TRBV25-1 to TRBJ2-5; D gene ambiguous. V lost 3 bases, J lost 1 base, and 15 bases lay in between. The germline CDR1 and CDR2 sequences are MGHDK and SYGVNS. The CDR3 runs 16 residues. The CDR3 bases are TGTGCCAGCAGTGATAGTCTGGGCCACCGCCAAGAGACCCAGTACTTC. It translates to CASSDSLGHRQETQYF. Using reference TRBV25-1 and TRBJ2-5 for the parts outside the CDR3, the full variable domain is EADIYQTPRYLVIGTGKKITLECSQTMGHDKMYWYQQDPGMELHLIHYSYGVNSTEKGDLSSESTVSRIRTEHFPLTLESARPSHTSQYLCASSDSLGHRQETQYFGPGTRLLVL.

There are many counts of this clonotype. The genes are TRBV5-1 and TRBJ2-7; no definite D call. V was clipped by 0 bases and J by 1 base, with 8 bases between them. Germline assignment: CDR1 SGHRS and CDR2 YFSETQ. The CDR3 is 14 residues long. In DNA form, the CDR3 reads TGCGCCAGCAGCTTGGGGACGGCGTCCTACGAGCAGTACTTC. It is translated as CASSLGTASYEQYF. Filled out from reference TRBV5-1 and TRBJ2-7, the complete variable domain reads KAGVTQTPRYLIKTRGQQVTLSCSPISGHRSVSWYQQTPGQGLQFLFEYFSETQRNKGNFPGRFSGRQFSNSRSEMNVSTLELGDSALYLCASSLGTASYEQYFGPGTRLTVT.